This T cell receptor (beta chain) was sequenced in a study of blood T cells in healthy people across ages. The CDR3 totals 15 residues. V shed 3 bases and J shed 7 bases, with 16 bases lying between them. Findings and limits, study-wide: Long-lived and aged donors differed, with more naive CD4+ cells and higher diversity in the long-lived.

With a J-beta primer mix and a sample-barcoded 5' primer, a second PCR ran about 6 to 11 cycles. The study obtained at least 2.5 million CDR3-containing paired-end reads from every sample. A single record per CDR3 protein comes from TCRdb applying MiXCR to the 5' RACE reads. The sample lists under 2,000,000 distinct CDR3 sequences; about 50% were seen once. This clonotype has more than one count but fewer than ten. Its cognate antigen is unknown. This receptor was identified in a woman aged 40 to 49 in good health. This chain links TRBV12-3 or TRBV12-4 with TRBJ2-1, with a tentative D call TRBD2 (5 bases). The sample consisted of blood. CDR3 amino acids: CASSFIPSSGNEQFF. CDR3 coding DNA: TGTGCCAGCAGTTTTATTCCTAGCTCGGGGAATGAGCAGTTCTTC.